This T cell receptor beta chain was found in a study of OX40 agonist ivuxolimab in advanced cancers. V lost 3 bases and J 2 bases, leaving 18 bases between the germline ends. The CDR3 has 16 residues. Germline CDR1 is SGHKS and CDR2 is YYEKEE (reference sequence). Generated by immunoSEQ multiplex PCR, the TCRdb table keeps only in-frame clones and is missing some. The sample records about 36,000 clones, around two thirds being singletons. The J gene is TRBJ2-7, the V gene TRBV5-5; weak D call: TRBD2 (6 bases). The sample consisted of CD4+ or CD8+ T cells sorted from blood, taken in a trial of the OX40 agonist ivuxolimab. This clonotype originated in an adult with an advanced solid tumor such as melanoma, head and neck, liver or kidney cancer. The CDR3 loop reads CASSSFSGTGAYEQYF. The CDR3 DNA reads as TGTGCCAGCAGCTCCTTCTCCGGGACGGGGGCCTACGAGCAGTACTTC.